This TCR beta chain was observed in a study of blood T cells in healthy people across ages. The CDR3 sequence is 16 residues long. Germline V gene data show CDR1 as MNHEY and CDR2 as SMNVEV (reference sequence). Alongside a J-beta primer mix, a sample-barcoded 5' primer served in a second PCR lasting 7 to 11 cycles. Every sample produced at least 2.5 million CDR3-containing paired-end reads. Using its own MiXCR run on the 5' RACE reads, TCRdb lists one record per CDR3 protein. This table has roughly 860,000 distinct CDR3 sequences, roughly 60% appearing once. Total RNA was extracted at no less than 5 micrograms per sample.

The chain is built from TRBV27 and TRBJ2-4, with a weak D call TRBD1 (5 bases). Judging by the DNA end, TRBJ2-7 fits better; the J call may be wrong. The clonotype originates from a man aged 30 to 39 in good health. The sample consisted of blood. The CDR3 DNA sequence: TGTGCCAGCAGTTTATCGGGGCCTCCTTATCCGGGCGAGCAGTACTTC. Its translation: CASSLSGPPYPGEQYF.